Below, 32 T cell receptor beta chains from the same sample are listed, as sequenced in a study of blood T cells in healthy people across ages. A second roughly 6 to 12 cycle PCR used barcoded and J-beta primers. TCRdb ran MiXCR on the 5' RACE reads and lists one entry per CDR3 protein. Seen here are hundreds of thousands of distinct CDR3 sequences, about 30% observed once, and the top ten hold about 16%. The sequenced sample was blood. The receptors come from a woman of 80 years or more in good health.

This clonotype was seen a few times. This may be a read error: a much more frequent sequence differs by one nucleotide. This sequence joins TRBV27 and TRBJ2-1, with TRBD1 matching over 8 bases. V lost 9 bases to trimming and J lost 2 bases; unmatched junction nucleotides: 3. The CDR3 extends over 13 amino acids. The germline V gene has CDR1 MNHEY and CDR2 SMNVEV (reference sequence). This CDR3 is CARKQGAYNEQFF. The CDR3 bases are TGTGCCAGGAAACAGGGGGCCTACAATGAGCAGTTCTTC.

The chain has TRBV15 and TRBJ1-1; D is perhaps TRBD1 (6 bases). The CDR3 runs 12 residues. V lost 2 bases to trimming and J lost 11 bases, with 12 bases between them. Germline CDR1 reads LNHNV; CDR2 reads YYDKDF (reference sequence). DNA for the CDR3: TGTGCCACCAGCAGAAACAGGGATGAGGCTTTCTTT. Amino acids: CATSRNRDEAFF.

For this clonotype: A much larger clone lies one base from this, so it may be a read error. V and J are TRBV20-1 and TRBJ2-3; 11 positions agree with TRBD2. This CDR3 spans 14 amino acids. Germline CDR1 is DFQATT and CDR2 is SNEGSKA (reference sequence). With V trimmed by 8 bases and J by 2 bases, 6 bases remained unmatched. The CDR3 nucleotides are TGCAGTACCTTAGCGGGGGGGCTCACAGATACGCAGTATTTT. The encoded protein is CSTLAGGLTDTQYF.

This sequence joins TRBV20-1 and TRBJ2-7, with TRBD2 matching 10 bases. The CDR3 is made up of 15 amino acids. Germline lookup yields CDR1 DFQATT and CDR2 SNEGSKA (reference sequence). Trimming took 3 bases from V and 4 from J; bases not matched to a gene: 9. CDR3 amino acids: CSASPLPTSGYEQYF. The CDR3 coding sequence is TGCAGTGCTAGCCCCCTCCCGACTAGCGGGTACGAGCAGTACTTC.

This clonotype was observed at least ten times. V is TRBV6-5 and J is TRBJ1-6; D unclear. V shed 6 bases and J shed 0 bases, with 12 bases lying between them. In germline, CDR1 is MNHEY, CDR2 SVGAGI. The CDR3 is 16 amino acids. The CDR3 is CASSPSASSYNSPLHF. As DNA, the CDR3 is TGTGCCAGCAGCCCATCGGCGAGCTCCTATAATTCACCCCTCCACTTT.

This clonotype was seen many times. The junction shows a germline mismatch at one end, possibly a read error. The rearrangement joins TRBV5-6 to TRBJ2-6, with TRBD1 matching 7 bases. CDR3 length equals 18 residues. Per germline, CDR1 SGHDT and CDR2 YYEEEE. The CDR3 sequence: CASRLDRSVGLWANVLTF. The CDR3 DNA is TGTGCCAGCAGGTTGGACAGGTCGGTCGGGCTTTGGGCCAACGTCCTGACTTTC. The entire variable domain, with the rest obtained from reference TRBV5-6 and TRBJ2-6, is as follows: DAGVTQSPTHLIKTRGQQVTLRCSPKSGHDTVSWYQQALGQGPQFIFQYYEEEERQRGNFPDRFSGHQFPNYSSELNVNALLLGDSALYLCASRLDRSVGLWANVLTFGAGSRLTVL.

This clonotype was counted ten times or more. The chain has TRBV2 and TRBJ2-3; TRBD2 agrees at 9 bases. This CDR3 is 15 amino acids long. The germline gives CDR1 SNHLY, CDR2 FYNNEI. After removal of 2 bases from V and 2 bases from J, the junction contained 2 bases not matched to a gene. The CDR3 region is CASSERLADTDTQYF. As DNA, the CDR3 is TGTGCCAGCAGTGAAAGACTAGCGGACACAGATACGCAGTATTTT.

The chain is built from TRBV7-9 and TRBJ2-7; no definite D call. The CDR3 contains 14 residues. Looked up from germline, CDR1 is SEHNR and CDR2 is FQNEAQ (reference sequence). Trimming took off 2 bases at V and 3 bases at J, with 11 bases between the two ends. Here the CDR3 DNA reads TGTGCCAGCAGCTTACCCGGACGGATCTACGAGCAGTACTTC. Translated: CASSLPGRIYEQYF. Drawing the rest from reference TRBV7-9 and TRBJ2-7, the complete variable domain is DTGVSQNPRHKITKRGQNVTFRCDPISEHNRLYWYRQTLGQGPEFLTYFQNEAQLEKSRLLSDRFSAERPKGSFSTLEIQRTEQGDSAMYLCASSLPGRIYEQYFGPGTRLTVT.

This rearrangement joins TRBV29-1 to TRBJ1-1; D uncertain. Trimming cost V 6 bases and J 0 bases, with 8 bases left between them. The V gene's germline CDR1 is SQVTM and CDR2 ANQGSEA. The CDR3 runs to 12 residues. CDR3 in DNA: TGCAGCGTCGTGATTATGAACACTGAAGCTTTCTTT. Its translation: CSVVIMNTEAFF.

This clonotype showed up just a few times. CDR3: CASTPRGEVEGYTF. CDR3 nucleotide sequence: TGTGCCAGCACACCGCGGGGAGAAGTGGAAGGCTACACCTTC. V gene TRBV28 combines with J gene TRBJ1-2, with unresolved D. Germline values: CDR1 MDHEN, CDR2 SYDVKM. The CDR3 loop spans 14 amino acids. V lost 7 bases, J lost 8 bases, and 20 bases lay in between.

This clonotype was detected only a few times. A much larger clonotype is one base distant, so this may be a read error. The chain recombines TRBV6-1 with TRBJ2-5; 11 positions match TRBD2. Per germline, CDR1 MNHNS and CDR2 SASEGT. The ends lost 6 bases at V and 11 bases at J; junction bases unmatched: 26. The CDR3 consists of 19 residues. CDR3 residues: CASSLLAGAPSEIRYEQYF. The CDR3 bases are TGTGCCAGCAGCCTACTAGCGGGGGCGCCCAGTGAGATACGGTATGAGCAGTACTTC.

This clonotype was observed many times. The chain combines TRBV3-1 with TRBJ2-3; the D is unclear. The CDR3 is made up of 14 amino acids. The germline V and J ends were trimmed by 0 bases and 4 bases, with 8 bases remaining between them. CDR1 LGHDT and CDR2 YNNKEL come from the germline V gene (reference sequence). CDR3 sequence reads: CASSQDTWADTQYF. In DNA form, the CDR3 reads TGTGCCAGCAGCCAAGATACATGGGCAGATACGCAGTATTTT.

This clonotype was picked up many times. The chain couples TRBV18 to TRBJ1-2; D might be TRBD1 (5 bases). Trimming removed 3 bases from V and 7 bases from J, with 12 bases in between. This CDR3 spans 13 amino acids. The germline V gene has CDR1 KGHSH and CDR2 LQKENI. This CDR3 is CASSPRDGIGYTF. In DNA form, the CDR3 reads TGTGCCAGCTCACCCCGGGACGGAATTGGCTACACCTTC.

With regard to this clonotype: This may arise from a read error, as a much more abundant clone is one base away. The V gene is TRBV9, the J gene TRBJ1-1; 8 bases match TRBD1. The J segment lost 1 base and the V segment lost 4 bases, leaving 6 bases of the junction unmatched. This CDR3 contains 15 residues. Germline values: CDR1 SGDLS, CDR2 YYNGEE. This chain's CDR3 is CASSTGQGQNTEAFF. The CDR3 DNA follows: TGTGCCAGCAGCACCGGACAGGGCCAGAACACTGAAGCTTTCTTT.

This clonotype was recorded many times. The CDR3 loop is CATSRDRGPYEQYF. For the CDR3, the DNA is TGTGCCACCAGCAGAGATCGGGGACCTTACGAGCAGTACTTC. J is TRBJ2-7 and V is TRBV15; either TRBD1 or TRBD2 may supply D (5 bases each). Germline V CDR1 and CDR2: LNHNV, YYDKDF (reference sequence). Trimming shortened V by 0 bases and J by 4 bases, and 10 bases separated the two germline ends. The CDR3 is 14 residues long.

This clonotype was picked up many times. J is TRBJ1-2 and V is TRBV6-6; a weak D match, TRBD1 (6 bases). Germline V gene data show CDR1 as MNHNY and CDR2 as SVGAGI (reference sequence). The CDR3 is 13 residues long. The V gene lost 1 base and the J gene lost 8 bases, with 11 bases spanning the gap. For the CDR3, the DNA is TGTGCCAGCAGTTACTTGGGGGGCGCCGGCTACACCTTC. Translating gives CASSYLGGAGYTF.

This clonotype came up many times. V usage is TRBV6-6 and J usage is TRBJ1-2; D possibly corresponds to TRBD1 (6 bases). V lost 8 bases and J lost 6, with 19 bases in between. CDR1 MNHNY and CDR2 SVGAGI come from the germline V gene (reference sequence). This CDR3 has 14 residues. This CDR3 reads CASRPNSGGHGYTF. In nucleotides, the CDR3 is TGTGCCAGCCGCCCTAACTCCGGGGGGCATGGCTACACCTTC.

This clonotype has only a few counts. The CDR3 DNA follows: TGTGCCAGCAGTTACCGAGGGGGCACTGGAAACACCATATATTTT. Its protein product is CASSYRGGTGNTIYF. The V call is TRBV6-6, the J call TRBJ1-3; 7 positions agree with TRBD1. V lost 2 bases, J lost 2 bases, and 3 bases stayed unmatched. The length of the CDR3 is 15 residues. Germline assignment: CDR1 MNHNY and CDR2 SVGAGI (reference sequence).

This clonotype was counted many times. V and J are TRBV28 and TRBJ2-7, with D perhaps given as TRBD1 or TRBD2 (5 bases each). Trimming removed 1 base from V and 3 bases from J, with 19 bases in between. The CDR3 runs 17 residues. Germline loops: CDR1 MDHEN, CDR2 SYDVKM. For the CDR3, the DNA is TGTGCCAGCAGTTTATTAATGTCGGGGCCTCAGGGCTACGAGCAGTACTTC. It specifies CASSLLMSGPQGYEQYF.

This chain's CDR3 is CASSSGAGGCYEQYF. CDR3 coding DNA: TGTGCCAGCAGTTCTGGAGCGGGGGGTTGCTACGAGCAGTACTTC. The rearrangement joins TRBV2 to TRBJ2-7, with 9 bases identical to TRBD2. Germline CDR1 and CDR2: SNHLY and FYNNEI. This CDR3 region has 15 residues. The V gene end was trimmed by 5 bases and the J gene end by 3 bases; junction bases not matched to a gene: 8.

This clonotype was seen many times. The V call is TRBV9, the J call TRBJ2-3; D might be TRBD1 or TRBD2, each matching 5 bases. The CDR3 length is 15 residues. Germline values: CDR1 SGDLS, CDR2 YYNGEE. Between the trimmed V and J ends, which lost 1 base and 1 base, there was a span of 10 bases. In nucleotides, the CDR3 is TGTGCCAGCAGCGTACTGGGGGAAGGCACAGATACGCAGTATTTT. Translated, it gives CASSVLGEGTDTQYF.

This clonotype has more than one count but fewer than ten. The chain uses TRBV7-9 and TRBJ1-6; tentative D call: TRBD1 (5 bases). Germline assignment: CDR1 SEHNR and CDR2 FQNEAQ (reference sequence). The CDR3 consists of 14 residues. V lost 5 bases and J 7 bases, leaving 12 bases between the germline ends. The CDR3 protein is CASSPAWGNSPLHF. CDR3 bases: TGTGCCAGCAGCCCCGCGTGGGGGAATTCACCCCTCCACTTT.

In its sample, this clonotype was seen many times. This chain links TRBV24-1 with TRBJ2-5; D is unresolved. The CDR3 contains 13 residues. The ends were cut back, 3 bases at V and 4 bases at J, with 8 bases in the middle. Germline values: CDR1 KGHDR, CDR2 SFDVKD. CDR3 DNA: TGTGCCACCAGTGATGGCGCCTTAGAGACCCAGTACTTC. Translating gives CATSDGALETQYF.

Concerning this clonotype: This sequence may be a read error, since a much larger clone differs from it by one base. V and J are TRBV5-4 and TRBJ1-2; D gene ambiguous. CDR1 SGHNT and CDR2 YYREEE come from the germline V gene (reference sequence). Trimming pared 0 bases from V and 0 bases from J, leaving 6 bases between. The CDR3 has 14 amino acids. CDR3 DNA: TGTGCCAGCAGCTTGGAACTGTCTAACTATGGCTACACCTTC. It translates to CASSLELSNYGYTF.

This clonotype showed up just a few times. The J gene is TRBJ1-1, the V gene TRBV20-1; D call uncertain. Germline V gene sequence: CDR1 DFQATT, CDR2 SNEGSKA (reference sequence). This CDR3 has 15 residues. The V end was cut by 6 bases, the J end by 5 bases, with 22 bases between. CDR3 sequence (DNA): TGCAGTGCGCAAAAACCCTTCGCCGGCGGGACTGAAGCTTTCTTT. It codes for CSAQKPFAGGTEAFF.

To note about this clonotype: A junction end diverges from the germline sequence, so it may reflect a read error. The chain carries TRBV3-1 and TRBJ2-7, with D possibly TRBD1 on 5 matching bases. The CDR3 extends over 15 amino acids. CDR1 and CDR2 (germline): LGHDT, YNNKEL (reference sequence). This chain's CDR3 is CASNQGALGPYEQYF. The CDR3 DNA reads as TGTGCCAGCAACCAAGGGGCTCTCGGCCCCTACGAGCAGTACTTC.

A note on this clonotype: This may be a read error: a much more frequent sequence differs by one nucleotide. The rearrangement uses TRBV30 and TRBJ1-2, with 7 bases fitting TRBD1. Per the germline V gene, CDR1 is GTSNPN and CDR2 is SVGIG (reference sequence). The CDR3 consists of 15 residues. In DNA form, the CDR3 reads TGTGCCTGGACCGTGGGACAGCCTGCTAACTGTGGCTACACCTTC. The encoded protein is CAWTVGQPANCGYTF.

This clonotype has more than one count but fewer than ten. A much larger clone differs by one base, so this may be a read error. The V call is TRBV9, the J call TRBJ1-1; tentatively, D is TRBD1 (5 bases). The CDR3 extends over 15 amino acids. Trimming cost V 0 bases and J 1 base, with 10 bases left between them. CDR1 and CDR2 from the germline V gene are SGDLS and YYNGEE. As DNA, the CDR3 is TGTGCCAGCAGCGTAGGATGGGGGGGGAACACTGAAGCTTTCTTT. Its translation: CASSVGWGGNTEAFF.

On this clonotype itself: This could be a read error, since a much larger clone is one nucleotide away. This chain joins TRBV18 and TRBJ1-5, with D uncertain. The J call may not be correct, given that the DNA end is closer to TRBJ2-3. The germline gives CDR1 KGHSH, CDR2 LQKENI. The CDR3 has 13 residues. CDR3 nucleotides: TGTGCCAGCTCACCATCGGAGAATCAGCCCCAGTATTTT. It translates to CASSPSENQPQYF.

This clonotype was picked up many times. V usage is TRBV7-3 and J usage is TRBJ2-5, with TRBD2 as a possible D gene (6 bases). CDR1 is SGHTA, CDR2 FQGTGA, per germline. The CDR3 spans 13 residues. V lost 5 bases and J 5 bases, leaving 12 bases between the germline ends. The CDR3 spells CASSPGLTETQYF. The CDR3 nucleotides read TGTGCCAGCAGCCCAGGACTAACGGAGACCCAGTACTTC.

The chain links TRBV2 to TRBJ2-1, with D possibly being TRBD2 (6 bases). The CDR3 contains 13 residues. Germline V gene data show CDR1 as SNHLY and CDR2 as FYNNEI. The ends were cut back, 1 base at V and 9 bases at J, with 10 bases in the middle. CDR3 region: CASSEVGLPEQFF. DNA of the CDR3: TGTGCCAGCAGTGAAGTAGGACTACCTGAGCAGTTCTTC.

The table lists this clonotype with many counts. Written as DNA, the CDR3 is TGTGCCAGCACCTCCGGTCTCCTGGCGTATGGCTACACCTTC. Protein: CASTSGLLAYGYTF. The chain carries TRBV2 and TRBJ1-2; D is unresolved. CDR1 is SNHLY and CDR2 is FYNNEI in the germline V gene. The CDR3 is 14 residues long. Trimming stripped 7 bases from V and 5 bases from J, with 17 bases between.